The 14 T cell receptor beta chains presented below share a single source sample, sequenced in a study of blood T cells in healthy people across ages. The authors ran a second PCR of about 6 to 11 cycles using a sample-barcoded 5' primer and a J-beta primer mix. TCRdb re-called the 5' RACE reads through MiXCR, storing one row per CDR3 protein. The table includes about a million distinct CDR3 sequences, under 50% detected once. Sequencing used blood. The receptors were gathered from a man in his thirties or forties in good health.

The V gene is TRBV7-9, the J gene TRBJ1-1; tentatively, D is TRBD1 (5 bases). V lost 1 base and J lost 6, with 18 bases in between. Per germline, CDR1 SEHNR and CDR2 FQNEAQ (reference sequence). This CDR3 contains 16 residues. Here the CDR3 reads CASSLGAEGRWSEAFF. The CDR3 DNA reads TGTGCCAGCAGCTTAGGTGCCGAGGGGCGATGGTCTGAAGCTTTCTTT.

V and J are TRBV6-1 and TRBJ2-7; no reliable D call. This CDR3 is 14 amino acids long. Trimming removed 2 bases from V and 1 base from J, with 9 bases in between. Germline V lookup: CDR1 MNHNS, CDR2 SASEGT. This CDR3 reads CASSEIGRSYEQYF. The CDR3 region has the DNA TGTGCCAGCAGTGAAATTGGACGGTCCTACGAGCAGTACTTC.

This clonotype was observed a few times. The chain couples TRBV3-1 to TRBJ2-7, with D perhaps matching TRBD2 (6 bases). TRBJ2-5 matches the DNA end more closely, so the J call is doubtful. Germline values: CDR1 LGHDT, CDR2 YNNKEL (reference sequence). The CDR3 spans 16 residues. This CDR3 reads CASSQSLAKGQETQYF. In DNA, the CDR3 is TGTGCCAGCAGCCAATCCCTAGCGAAAGGCCAAGAGACCCAGTACTTC.

The CDR3 spells CASSRGRRRTLRETQYF. The CDR3 DNA follows: TGCGCCAGCAGCCGGGGACGGAGGAGGACGCTGCGGGAGACCCAGTACTTC. The rearrangement links TRBV5-1 to TRBJ2-5; D may match TRBD1 or TRBD2 (5 bases each). Germline lookup yields CDR1 SGHRS and CDR2 YFSETQ. Trimming removed 4 bases from V and 5 bases from J, with 24 bases in between. This CDR3 comprises 17 residues.

This clonotype has just a few counts. V usage is TRBV6-5 and J usage is TRBJ2-5; 9 positions agree with TRBD2. The trim removed 2 bases at V and 3 bases at J, leaving 7 bases unmatched. The CDR3 is 16 residues long. CDR1 is MNHEY, CDR2 SVGAGI, per germline. The CDR3 region has the DNA TGTGCCAGCAGTTACGGAGCGGGGGGACTAGAAGAGACCCAGTACTTC. Amino acids: CASSYGAGGLEETQYF.

This clonotype was counted at least ten times. V is TRBV7-2 and J is TRBJ2-3, with TRBD2 as a possible D gene (5 bases). The V end lost 5 bases, the J end lost 0 bases, and 12 bases lay between the germline ends. CDR3 length: 15 residues. Germline V gene lookup returns CDR1 SGHTA and CDR2 FQGNSA. The CDR3 coding sequence is TGTGCCAGCAGCCTCGGCGGGCCTAGCACAGATACGCAGTATTTT. Protein product: CASSLGGPSTDTQYF.

This clonotype was observed many times. The chain couples TRBV7-2 to TRBJ1-2; D remains unclear. Trimming removed 2 bases from V and 2 bases from J, with 15 bases in between. CDR3 size: 16 residues. Germline V gives CDR1 SGHTA, CDR2 FQGNSA. The CDR3 DNA reads as TGTGCCAGCAGCTTACACCCGGGCCAGGCAAACTATGGCTACACCTTC. Protein sequence: CASSLHPGQANYGYTF.

The chain is built from TRBV10-3 and TRBJ1-6, with 10 positions matching TRBD1. This CDR3 comprises 15 residues. V shed 6 bases, J shed 9 bases, and the junction held 8 bases outside the gene matches. Germline V lookup: CDR1 ENHRY, CDR2 SYGVKD. CDR3 sequence reads: CAISERTGGSSPLHF. CDR3 in DNA: TGTGCCATCAGCGAGAGGACAGGGGGGAGTTCACCCCTCCACTTT.

In its sample, this clonotype was seen a few times. The gene calls are TRBV7-7 and TRBJ1-2; TRBD1 is a possible D gene (5 bases). The germline gives CDR1 SSHAT, CDR2 FNYEAQ (reference sequence). The CDR3 sequence is 11 residues long. CDR3 region: CASVGGYGYTF. The CDR3 DNA reads as TGTGCTAGCGTCGGGGGCTATGGCTACACCTTC.

This clonotype was detected only a few times. A clone one base away is much larger, so this may be a read error. The chain links TRBV6-2 or TRBV6-3 to TRBJ2-5; 7 nucleotides line up with TRBD1. The trim removed 5 bases at V and 11 bases at J, leaving 14 bases unmatched. Germline CDR1 is MNHEY and CDR2 is SVGEGT. The length of the CDR3 is 14 residues. The CDR3 DNA is TGTGCCAGCAGTCACGACAGGGACCCTAATGAGCAGTACTTC. This encodes CASSHDRDPNEQYF.

The chain links TRBV6-2 or TRBV6-3 to TRBJ2-1; D possibly corresponds to TRBD2 (5 bases). Germline V CDR1 and CDR2: MNHEY, SVGEGT. There are 15 residues in the CDR3. Trimming removed 3 bases from V and 8 bases from J, with 17 bases in between. CDR3 loop: CASSYRVASSDEQFF. The CDR3 nucleotides are TGTGCCAGCAGTTATCGTGTGGCTAGCTCGGATGAGCAGTTCTTC.

This clonotype has a handful of counts. V usage is TRBV12-3 or TRBV12-4 and J usage is TRBJ2-4, with D unclear. V lost 6 bases to trimming and J lost 6 bases, with 15 bases between them. The CDR3 covers 14 residues. As DNA, the CDR3 is TGTGCCAGCAGCCGCCTGGGCGTACCAAACATTCAGTACTTC. Its protein product is CASSRLGVPNIQYF.

As for this clonotype: A much larger clone is a single base away; this may be a read error. The chain joins TRBV4-3 to TRBJ2-1; 11 bases are shared with TRBD2. The germline gives CDR1 LGHNA, CDR2 YSLEER. There are 16 residues in the CDR3. Trimming removed 4 bases from V and 9 bases from J; junction bases left unmatched: 11. The CDR3 region is CASSLVYSGGAVEQFF. The CDR3 coding sequence is TGCGCCAGCAGCCTAGTATATAGCGGGGGGGCGGTTGAGCAGTTCTTC.

J is TRBJ1-6 and V is TRBV27; no definite D call. The germline V and J ends were trimmed by 6 bases and 0 bases, with 15 bases remaining between them. The CDR3 is made up of 17 amino acids. Per the germline V gene, CDR1 is MNHEY and CDR2 is SMNVEV (reference sequence). The CDR3 is CASSVLAGRSYNSPLHF. DNA of the CDR3: TGTGCCAGCAGCGTTTTGGCAGGCCGCTCCTATAATTCACCCCTCCACTTT.